Presented here are 6 T cell receptor beta chains from one specimen sequenced in a study of human T cells and chemical hapten exposure. One entry per CDR3 protein, called by TCRdb with MiXCR from the RACE reads. The sample has some 400,000 distinct CDR3 sequences; roughly 4.6% are singletons. Time point denoted: pre-sensitization, week 0. Treatment specified: therapeutic diphenylcyclopropenone sensitization with weekly scalp DPC. Sample: whole blood, taken in connection with sensitization to the hapten diphenylcyclopropenone (DPC). The receptors originated from a woman in her forties or fifties with alopecia areata. Some clones in this sample may be carry-over from other donors' samples.

Ten or more counts support this clonotype. The chain links TRBV5-1 to TRBJ1-2; 12 bases fit TRBD1. V lost 3 bases to trimming and J lost 7 bases; unmatched junction nucleotides: 7. Germline V gene data show CDR1 as SGHRS and CDR2 as YFSETQ. This CDR3 is 15 amino acids long. DNA of the CDR3: TGCGCCAGCAGCTCCGGGACAGGGGGCGGATTTGGCTACACCTTC. Protein sequence: CASSSGTGGGFGYTF.

This clonotype was seen more than once but under ten times. This chain joins TRBV4-1 and TRBJ1-5; 9 bases are shared with TRBD1. Germline V gives CDR1 MGHRA, CDR2 YSYEKL. The V gene end was trimmed by 3 bases and the J gene end by 4 bases; junction bases not matched to a gene: 7. The CDR3 extends over 16 amino acids. For the CDR3, the DNA is TGCGCCAGCAGCCACGTAACAGGGGGCGCGAATCAGCCCCAGCATTTT. Its translation is CASSHVTGGANQPQHF.

This clonotype has at least ten counts. V and J are TRBV7-9 and TRBJ2-5; D is ambiguous. This CDR3 spans 13 amino acids. The ends were cut back, 5 bases at V and 1 base at J, with 8 bases in the middle. Germline V gene lookup returns CDR1 SEHNR and CDR2 FQNEAQ (reference sequence). CDR3 bases: TGTGCCAGCAGCCAAGTGTTCCAAGAGACCCAGTACTTC. This sequence encodes CASSQVFQETQYF.

This clonotype has only a few counts. The chain recombines TRBV7-2 with TRBJ2-6; the match to TRBD2 covers 14 bases. The ends lost 5 bases at V and 3 bases at J; junction bases unmatched: 3. This CDR3 contains 17 residues. The germline gives CDR1 SGHTA, CDR2 FQGNSA. The CDR3 DNA reads as TGTGCCAGCAGCCCCGGACTAGCGGGAGGTGGGGCCAACGTCCTGACTTTC. Translation: CASSPGLAGGGANVLTF.

This clonotype was recorded at least ten times. This sequence joins TRBV10-3 and TRBJ2-3; D gene uncertain. The V gene's germline CDR1 is ENHRY and CDR2 SYGVKD. CDR3 length equals 13 residues. V lost 4 bases and J lost 0, with 5 bases in between. The CDR3 is CAISASSTDTQYF. The CDR3 DNA is TGTGCCATCAGTGCCTCTAGCACAGATACGCAGTATTTT.

The J gene is TRBJ2-2, the V gene TRBV13, with TRBD2 as a possible D gene (6 bases). From germline, CDR1 is PRHDT and CDR2 FYEKMQ (reference sequence). V was pared by 5 bases and J by 2 bases, with 15 bases between. This CDR3 comprises 16 residues. The CDR3 sequence: CASSPRGLTNTGELFF. The CDR3 nucleotides are TGTGCCAGCAGCCCCCGGGGACTTACTAACACCGGGGAGCTGTTTTTT.